These 11 T cell receptor beta chains were all obtained from the same sample, sequenced in a study of low-dose radiotherapy and immunotherapy resistance in tumors. Time point meaning: after trial treatment. Treatment given: LDRT plus nivolumab, ipilimumab, low-dose cyclophosphamide and aspirin (RACIN trial). Alpha and beta chains were covered, as first-strand cDNA relied on TRAV- and TRBV-specific primers. With a constant-region primer and a V-primer adapter, TCRs were subjected to 15 to 25 PCR cycles of amplification. TCRdb reprocessed the reads with MiXCR, giving one entry per CDR3 protein. The sample records around 80,000 distinct CDR3 sequences, around 17% being singletons. The material sequenced was PBMCs, taken after low-dose radiotherapy plus immunotherapy. Source of these receptors: a male donor with prostate cancer.

This clonotype was seen only a few times. V gene TRBV20-1 combines with J gene TRBJ2-7, with TRBD1 matching 7 bases. Germline-derived CDR1 and CDR2 are DFQATT and SNEGSKA (reference sequence). V trimming: 2 bases; J trimming: 6 bases; junction bases outside the gene matches: 13. CDR3 length: 15 residues. The CDR3 loop is CSARPIETGNSEQYF. In DNA form, the CDR3 reads TGCAGTGCTAGACCCATAGAGACAGGGAACAGCGAGCAGTACTTC.

V and J are TRBV9 and TRBJ1-2, with D maybe TRBD1 (6 bases). The V gene lost 0 bases and the J gene lost 6 bases, with 15 bases spanning the gap. Germline lookup yields CDR1 SGDLS and CDR2 YYNGEE. CDR3 length: 15 amino acids. The CDR3 reads CASSVDRAATHGYTF. The CDR3 DNA sequence: TGTGCCAGCAGCGTAGACAGGGCCGCTACTCATGGCTACACCTTC.

This clonotype was seen repeatedly, ten times or more. The genes are TRBV7-3 and TRBJ1-2; 7 bases line up with TRBD1. Trimming removed 5 bases from V and 8 bases from J; junction bases left unmatched: 11. Germline V lookup: CDR1 SGHTA, CDR2 FQGTGA. CDR3 size: 14 residues. CDR3 DNA sequence: TGTGCCAGCAGCCAATATGAGGGGGCCGGCGGCTACACCTTC. This encodes CASSQYEGAGGYTF.

This clonotype was detected ten times or more. V gene TRBV3-1 combines with J gene TRBJ2-1, with unresolved D. CDR3 length equals 15 residues. Germline CDR1 reads LGHDT; CDR2 reads YNNKEL (reference sequence). The ends were cut back, 5 bases at V and 1 base at J, with 12 bases in the middle. The CDR3 sequence is CASSDTGRSYNEQFF. CDR3 in DNA: TGTGCCAGCAGCGACACCGGTAGGTCCTACAATGAGCAGTTCTTC.

This clonotype has ten or more counts. The rearrangement joins TRBV20-1 to TRBJ2-5; unclear D gene. The germline V gene encodes CDR1 DFQATT and CDR2 SNEGSKA (reference sequence). This CDR3 has 12 amino acids. The germline V and J ends were trimmed by 2 bases and 0 bases, with 4 bases remaining between them. As DNA, the CDR3 is TGCAGTGCTAGACGCTACCAAGAGACCCAGTACTTC. Encoded protein: CSARRYQETQYF.

V usage is TRBV6-2 or TRBV6-3 and J usage is TRBJ2-2; 9 bases are a match to TRBD2. In germline, CDR1 is MNHEY, CDR2 SVGEGT. Trimming removed 4 bases from V and 3 bases from J; junction bases left unmatched: 0. The CDR3 totals 14 residues. The CDR3 protein is CASSWTSDTGELFF. CDR3 nucleotides: TGTGCCAGCAGTTGGACTAGCGACACCGGGGAGCTGTTTTTT.

The CDR3 here is CSVDTGTEAFF. Here the CDR3 DNA reads TGCAGCGTTGACACAGGGACTGAAGCTTTCTTT. The rearrangement joins TRBV29-1 to TRBJ1-1; TRBD1 is a possible D gene (6 bases). This CDR3 comprises 11 residues. Germline V gives CDR1 SQVTM, CDR2 ANQGSEA. Trimming left V 3 bases short and J 5 bases short, with 7 bases between.

This clonotype has a count of ten or more. V usage is TRBV3-1 and J usage is TRBJ1-5, with D unresolved. This CDR3 contains 12 residues. The V end was cut by 0 bases, the J end by 11 bases, with 8 bases between. Germline CDR1 reads LGHDT; CDR2 reads YNNKEL (reference sequence). For the CDR3, the DNA is TGTGCCAGCAGCCAAGACGAGGGAGCCCAGCATTTT. Translating it yields CASSQDEGAQHF.

About this clonotype itself: It differs at one base from a far larger clone, so likely a read error. The chain has TRBV6-2 or TRBV6-3 and TRBJ2-7; no clear D. This CDR3 region has 11 residues. Germline CDR1 reads MNHEY; CDR2 reads SVGEGT. CDR3 loop: CASSDSGEQYF. The CDR3, as DNA: TGTGCCAGCAGTGACTCGGGCGAGCAGTACTTC.

A word on this clonotype: A far larger clone is one nucleotide away, so this likely arose from a read error. The rearrangement joins TRBV6-2 or TRBV6-3 to TRBJ2-7; 8 nucleotides agree with TRBD1. This CDR3 is 16 amino acids long. J lost 7 bases, V lost 5 bases, and 16 bases had no gene match. CDR1 and CDR2 (germline): MNHEY, SVGEGT. The CDR3 region is CASSRARTGPVGEQYF. The CDR3 region has the DNA TGTGCCAGCAGTCGGGCGCGGACAGGGCCGGTGGGTGAGCAGTACTTC.

This clonotype occurred many times. V is TRBV9 and J is TRBJ2-2; D is ambiguous. V dropped 0 bases and J dropped 6 bases, with 15 bases sitting between them. This CDR3 comprises 16 residues. Germline V gene data show CDR1 as SGDLS and CDR2 as YYNGEE. CDR3 DNA: TGTGCCAGCAGCGTAGAGCGTGCACGCTCCGCCGGGGAGCTGTTTTTT. It yields the protein CASSVERARSAGELFF.